The rows below give T cell receptor beta chains drawn from one sample of a study of vaccination and CD4 T cells after COVID-19. MiXCR, applied by TCRdb to the PCR reads, yields one record per CDR3 protein. The repertoire holds some 21,000 distinct CDR3 sequences, 35% to 40% seen once, with approximately 4.5% in the top ten. These receptors' antigens are unknown. The sequences come from CD4+ T cells from blood, cultured in vitro, collected before SARS-CoV-2 vaccination. All receptors derive from a human donor who had recovered from COVID-19. Each CDR3 is given with its conserved first and last residue. Fields, in order: J gene, V gene, clone size, D gene, CDR3 DNA, CDR3 protein. A D gene is named only where the DNA matches it firmly. Clone sizes are given selectively: once, few, many, or a class where the clone is expanded.

J: TRBJ1-5
V: TRBV6-2/TRBV6-3
size: NA
D: TRBD1
DNA: TGTGCCAGCAGCCACAGGGGGCGAGGCGGTCAGCCCCAGCATTTT
CDR3: CASSHRGRGGQPQHF

J: TRBJ2-5
V: TRBV20-1
size: few
D: TRBD2
DNA: TGCAGTGCTAGGGGGCAAAATTCACCGGGACTAGCGGGAGGGCCTGGGGAGACCCAGTACTTC
CDR3: CSARGQNSPGLAGGPGETQYF

J: TRBJ2-5
V: TRBV6-2/TRBV6-3
size: NA
D: NA
DNA: TGTGCCAGCAGTTACTCGATTATCGGACAAGAGACCCAGTACTTC
CDR3: CASSYSIIGQETQYF

J: TRBJ2-7
V: TRBV2
size: NA
D: TRBD1
DNA: TGTGCCAGCAGGGGACAGGGAGGCCTACTCTACGAGCAGTACTTC
CDR3: CASRGQGGLLYEQYF

J: TRBJ1-6
V: TRBV6-1
size: NA
D: NA
DNA: NA
CDR3: CASRGTGGANVLTFGAGSPLHF

J: TRBJ1-6
V: TRBV19
size: few
D: NA
DNA: TGTGCCAGTAGTGATGGTCTGGGGTTCGATTCACCCCTCCACTTT
CDR3: CASSDGLGFDSPLHF

J: TRBJ2-1
V: TRBV27
size: few
D: NA
DNA: TGTGCCAGCACAAGTTCTCCGCCAGAGGAGCAGTTCTTC
CDR3: CASTSSPPEEQFF

J: TRBJ2-5
V: TRBV27
size: few
D: NA
DNA: TGTGCCAGCAGTTTCGACCGAGAGACCCAGTACTTC
CDR3: CASSFDRETQYF

J: TRBJ2-2
V: TRBV19
size: few
D: TRBD2
DNA: TGTGCCAGTAGTATACTAGCGGGAGCCGGGGAGCTGTTTTTT
CDR3: CASSILAGAGELFF

J: TRBJ2-1
V: TRBV19
size: few
D: TRBD2
DNA: TGTGCCAGTAGTATAGGGGGTAGCGGGACGCCGAGGCAGTTCTTC
CDR3: CASSIGGSGTPRQFF

J: TRBJ2-1
V: TRBV19
size: NA
D: NA
DNA: TGTGCCAGTAGTATTGGAGACAGTTACAATGAGCAGTTCTTC
CDR3: CASSIGDSYNEQFF

J: TRBJ1-5
V: TRBV19
size: few
D: TRBD1
DNA: TGTGCCAGTCAAACGGGACAGGGGATCAATCAGCCCCAGCATTTT
CDR3: CASQTGQGINQPQHF

J: TRBJ2-6
V: TRBV20-1
size: NA
D: TRBD1
DNA: TGCAGTGCTGTCACCGGGACAGGGACTGGGGCCAACGTCCTGACTTTC
CDR3: CSAVTGTGTGANVLTF

J: TRBJ2-7
V: TRBV6-1
size: few
D: NA
DNA: TGTGCCAGCGGGACCTTATGGTCGCGGAAGCACTCCTACGAGCAGTACTTC
CDR3: CASGTLWSRKHSYEQYF

J: TRBJ2-7
V: TRBV6-2/TRBV6-3
size: few
D: NA
DNA: TGTGCCAGCAGTTACGGACGGGGCTACGAGCAGTACTTC
CDR3: CASSYGRGYEQYF

J: TRBJ2-7
V: TRBV7-2
size: NA
D: NA
DNA: TGTGCCAGCAGCTTAGGGGCTGAGCGGTCCGCCTACGAGCAGTACTTC
CDR3: CASSLGAERSAYEQYF

J: TRBJ2-5
V: TRBV6-5
size: NA
D: TRBD1
DNA: TGTGCCAGCAGTTACGGTGGCCGAGGGGGCGGAGAGACCCAGTACTTC
CDR3: CASSYGGRGGGETQYF

J: TRBJ2-5
V: TRBV5-1
size: few
D: NA
DNA: TGCGCCAGCAGCTTTGAGGGGCGGCAAGAGACCCAGTACTTC
CDR3: CASSFEGRQETQYF

J: TRBJ1-4
V: TRBV5-8
size: NA
D: NA
DNA: TGTGCCAGCAGCCGCAGGGGAGGGGGAAAACTGTTTTTT
CDR3: CASSRRGGGKLFF

J: TRBJ1-1
V: TRBV5-1
size: few
D: NA
DNA: TGCGCCAGTGCGGACAGCTTCGACACTGAAGCTTTCTTT
CDR3: CASADSFDTEAFF

J: TRBJ1-1
V: TRBV19
size: few
D: NA
DNA: TGTGCCAGTAGTATAGTGACCGGCCGCTTGAGGGAAGCTTTCTTT
CDR3: CASSIVTGRLREAFF

J: TRBJ1-1
V: TRBV19
size: few
D: TRBD1
DNA: TGTGCCAGTAGTATAGATCCGGACAGGGGGCAAGCTTTCTTT
CDR3: CASSIDPDRGQAFF

J: TRBJ1-1
V: TRBV7-2
size: NA
D: NA
DNA: TGTGCCAGCAGCCTATCCACCCTGGGACGTTGGAACACTGAAGCTTTCTTT
CDR3: CASSLSTLGRWNTEAFF

J: TRBJ1-2
V: TRBV20-1
size: NA
D: NA
DNA: TGCAGTGCTAGCGCCGATTATGGCTACACCTTC
CDR3: CSASADYGYTF

J: TRBJ2-5
V: TRBV7-9
size: few
D: TRBD1
DNA: TGTGCCAGCAGCGCCGTAGGGACAGGGGCCCAAGAGACCCAGTACTTC
CDR3: CASSAVGTGAQETQYF

J: TRBJ2-1
V: TRBV7-9
size: NA
D: TRBD1
DNA: TGTGCCAGCAGCCTATCAGGGGGCGATGAGCAGTTCTTC
CDR3: CASSLSGGDEQFF

J: TRBJ2-5
V: TRBV7-9
size: few
D: NA
DNA: TGTGCCAGCAGCTTCATGTCGGAGTTCCAAGAGACCCAGTACTTC
CDR3: CASSFMSEFQETQYF

J: TRBJ2-3
V: TRBV19
size: few
D: TRBD2
DNA: TGTGCCAGTAGTATATGGAGCGGGGGGGTCGGTACGCAGTATTTT
CDR3: CASSIWSGGVGTQYF

J: TRBJ1-6
V: TRBV7-2
size: few
D: NA
DNA: TGTGCCAGCAGACTAGAGAGGGGGGTTGGTTCACCCCTCCACTTT
CDR3: CASRLERGVGSPLHF

J: TRBJ2-7
V: TRBV20-1
size: NA
D: NA
DNA: TGCAGTGCTAGGTTCAAGTACGAGCAGTACTTC
CDR3: CSARFKYEQYF

J: TRBJ2-7
V: TRBV20-1
size: few
D: TRBD1
DNA: TGCAGTGCTAGCCATCCGGGACAGGGTTACGAGCAGTACTTC
CDR3: CSASHPGQGYEQYF

J: TRBJ1-1
V: TRBV28
size: NA
D: TRBD1
DNA: TGTGCCAGCAGTTTGGGACAGATGAACACTGAAGCTTTCTTT
CDR3: CASSLGQMNTEAFF

J: TRBJ2-6
V: TRBV6-2/TRBV6-3
size: NA
D: NA
DNA: TGTGCCACTCGGCGAGTTGGGGCCAACGTCCTGACTTTC
CDR3: CATRRVGANVLTF

J: TRBJ1-2
V: TRBV7-2
size: few
D: NA
DNA: TGTGCCAGCAGCTTAGTGAATCTCGGGTTCGATGGCTACACCTTC
CDR3: CASSLVNLGFDGYTF

J: TRBJ2-7
V: TRBV11-3
size: NA
D: NA
DNA: TGTGCCAGCAGCTTACGCGGGACTCGATCCTACGAGCAGTACTTC
CDR3: CASSLRGTRSYEQYF

J: TRBJ1-1
V: TRBV20-1
size: few
D: TRBD1
DNA: TGCAGTGCCCTAAAGCCGGGACAGGGAAAGACTGAAGCTTTCTTT
CDR3: CSALKPGQGKTEAFF

J: TRBJ2-5
V: TRBV20-1
size: NA
D: TRBD2
DNA: TGCAGTGCTAGTCCCGGGACTAGCTCACAAGAGACCCAGCACTTC
CDR3: CSASPGTSSQETQHF

J: TRBJ2-5
V: TRBV11-3
size: NA
D: TRBD1
DNA: TGTGCCAGCAGCTTAGAGGGGACAGCACAAGAGACCCAGTACTTC
CDR3: CASSLEGTAQETQYF

J: TRBJ2-3
V: TRBV20-1
size: medium-sized
D: TRBD2
DNA: TGCAGTGCTTCGATTAATAGCGGGGGGTCAGATACGCAGTATTTT
CDR3: CSASINSGGSDTQYF

J: TRBJ2-2
V: TRBV10-1
size: NA
D: TRBD1
DNA: TGCGCCAGCAGTGAGTCGACAGGGGTGGGCACCGGGGAGCTGTTTTTT
CDR3: CASSESTGVGTGELFF